A single sample gave rise to the 9 T cell receptor beta chains below, sequenced in a study of blood T cells in healthy people across ages. A second PCR, run for roughly 7 to 11 cycles, used a sample-barcoded 5' primer plus a J-beta primer mix. TCRdb called the 5' RACE reads again in MiXCR, with one record for every CDR3 protein. The table has roughly 1,500,000 distinct CDR3 sequences, around two fifths seen once; the top ten hold roughly 7.9%. What was sequenced was blood. The receptors were gathered from a woman aged 18-29 years in good health.

Concerning this clonotype: A much larger clonotype is one base distant, so this may be a read error. The rearrangement joins TRBV10-3 to TRBJ2-3; TRBD2 agrees at 7 bases. CDR3 length: 12 residues. The germline V gene has CDR1 ENHRY and CDR2 SYGVKD. With 2 bases clipped from V and 10 bases from J, the junction kept 3 bases outside the gene matches. The CDR3 is CAISEREDAQYF. In nucleotides, the CDR3 is TGTGCCATCAGTGAGCGGGAGGATGCGCAGTATTTT.

This sequence joins TRBV18 and TRBJ2-7; D not resolved. Germline V lookup: CDR1 KGHSH, CDR2 LQKENI. Trimming shortened V by 6 bases and J by 0 bases, and 15 bases separated the two germline ends. CDR3 length: 15 residues. CDR3 DNA: TGTGCCAGCTCGATTAATGACGGCATCTCCTACGAGCAGTACTTC. Its translation: CASSINDGISYEQYF.

This clonotype was seen more than once but under ten times. The genes are TRBV12-3 or TRBV12-4 and TRBJ1-2; unclear D gene. V lost 1 base and J 1 base, leaving 10 bases between the germline ends. This CDR3 spans 15 amino acids. CDR3 sequence (DNA): TGTGCCAGCAGTTTAGGTGGGCAGATTAACTATGGCTACACCTTC. It specifies CASSLGGQINYGYTF.

The genes are TRBV4-1 and TRBJ1-1; no firm D call. The CDR3 length is 17 residues. Germline V gene data show CDR1 as MGHRA and CDR2 as YSYEKL. The V end was cut by 1 base, the J end by 6 bases, with 21 bases between. The CDR3 nucleotides read TGCGCCAGCAGCCAAGTAATCGGAGTGGGTGGGCTCGCTGAAGCTTTCTTT. Amino acids: CASSQVIGVGGLAEAFF.

This clonotype was counted between two and nine times. CDR3 loop: CSARGASGTLYEQYF. The CDR3 region has the DNA TGCAGTGCTAGGGGGGCTAGCGGGACCCTCTACGAGCAGTACTTC. The V gene is TRBV20-1, the J gene TRBJ2-7; 9 bases fit TRBD2. Germline loops: CDR1 DFQATT, CDR2 SNEGSKA (reference sequence). V gave up 3 bases and J gave up 3 bases; unmatched junction bases: 9. The CDR3 covers 15 residues.

V is TRBV5-1 and J is TRBJ2-5; no definite D call. In germline, CDR1 is SGHRS, CDR2 YFSETQ. This CDR3 is 15 amino acids long. V was clipped by 4 bases and J by 11 bases, with 24 bases between them. CDR3 DNA: TGCGCCAGCAGCGCCGACACAGCCGCCATCAATGTGCAGTACTTC. As protein: CASSADTAAINVQYF.

This clonotype was counted between two and nine times. The V gene is TRBV20-1, the J gene TRBJ2-1; 11 bases match TRBD2. The germline gives CDR1 DFQATT, CDR2 SNEGSKA (reference sequence). The CDR3 length is 17 residues. V trimming: 0 bases; J trimming: 0 bases; junction bases outside the gene matches: 4. CDR3 nucleotide sequence: TGCAGTGCTAGAGATCGGCTAGCGGGAGGCTCCTACAATGAGCAGTTCTTC. Its translation: CSARDRLAGGSYNEQFF.

To note about this clonotype: This may stem from a read error, because a much larger clone lies one nucleotide away. J is TRBJ1-1 and V is TRBV20-1; no definite D call. This CDR3 contains 12 residues. CDR1 and CDR2 from the germline V gene are DFQATT and SNEGSKA (reference sequence). V shed 1 base and J shed 1 base, with 4 bases lying between them. The CDR3 here is CSARVPNTEAFF. The CDR3 DNA reads TGCAGTGCTAGAGTTCCGAACACTGAAGCTTTCTTT.

This clonotype was counted a few times. This chain connects TRBV5-1 to TRBJ1-1; D is undetermined. CDR3 length: 15 residues. Trimming stripped 0 bases from V and 4 bases from J, with 13 bases between. Looked up from germline, CDR1 is SGHRS and CDR2 is YFSETQ. The CDR3 spells CASSLEVGSATEAFF. As DNA, the CDR3 is TGCGCCAGCAGCTTGGAAGTAGGGTCGGCCACTGAAGCTTTCTTT.